This T cell receptor (beta chain) is drawn from a study of cytomegalovirus exposure and HLA in healthy donors. Comment on this clone: Antigen specificity is unknown.

Broader study findings: Clonal expansion, a later analysis showed, was greater in HLA-associated TCR beta chains than in equally common others. The later analysis indicated that the majority of CMV-associated TCR beta chains appeared HLA-restricted.

Deletions cut 4 bases from V and 7 bases from J, with 11 bases between. From germline, CDR1 is SGHVS and CDR2 FNYEAQ. CDR3 size: 13 residues. PCR employed 60 Vbeta and 13 Jbeta primers. Repertoires were generated with immunoSEQ multiplex PCR, while TCRdb's copy carries only in-frame clones and drops some. The sample carries nearly 110,000 clones, roughly four fifths recorded once. This chain connects TRBV7-6 to TRBJ2-1; D is unresolved. This TCR was sampled from a man aged 45-65 years in good health and CMV-seronegative. Sequencing was carried out using PBMCs. The DNA of the CDR3 is TGTGCCAGCAGCTCCCTAGGAGCTAATGAGCAGTTCTTC. This translates into CASSSLGANEQFF.